This section outlines one TCR beta chain sequence together with its context. Its cognate antigen has yet to be identified. No much larger clone exists at a distance of one base, and base qualities are not known. The time point label on this specimen signifies: baseline before first vaccination. The label giving this sample's treatment or condition can be read as: meningococcal conjugate vaccine given as trial control. Samples from vaccinated people were obtained from the UK trials COV001 and COV002, which included a single-blind randomized controlled phase 2/3 trial of AZD1222 (ChAdOx1 nCoV-19) in healthy adults. For TCRbeta chain sequencing, PBMC samples were collected from trial participants at day 0 and at day 28 after the second dose. The CDR3 regions of human TCRbeta chains were subjected to immunosequencing. Concerning the study's data processing: Repertoire TCRs were checked for matches against a reference library of SARS-CoV-2-specific TCRs that had been generated using the MIRA antigen-specificity platform. Breadth meant the fraction of unique TCRs that were SARS-CoV-2-associated, whereas depth meant the fraction of total T cells that were SARS-CoV-2-associated. Using the MIRA data, each spike-specific TCR was mapped to the spike region that the TCR reacts to and placed in a CD4 or CD8 class. Log10-transformed breadth and depth values were compared by one-way ANOVA with Sidak's multiple comparisons tests. TCRdb stores this immuneACCESS table with in-frame sequences only. Part of the clones is absent; in the studies checked, under half of the shortfall reflects unresolved V genes, and no reason is known for the rest. V and J calls and clone size are copied from that table; D and trimming were computed from the DNA. The sample has about 93,000 clones on record, roughly 89% of them singletons. The ten largest clones add up to approximately 2.8% of the sample.

The data were obtained in a study of T cell responses to AZD1222 COVID-19 vaccine (dated by TCRdb to 2020 to 2023). Regarding the research as a whole: A total of 230 to 250 trial participants underwent TCR sequencing, of whom around 200 received two doses of AZD1222 and about 25 received two doses of the MenACWY control vaccine. Enrollment into the trials was organized by age into subgroups of 18-55, 56-69 and 70-plus years, and those subgroups contained about 150, 27 and 61 TCR-sequenced participants, respectively.

General conclusions and limits of the study: The whole spike protein was spanned by vaccine-associated CD4 TCRs, and dominant responses were seen in regions 160-218 and 743-854. Because no samples from the day 14 peak response were available, repertoires could be characterized only after the peak T cell response. Reportedly, almost half of the unique spike-specific TCRs recognized epitopes lying outside the regions that are mutated in the B.1.351 and B.1.1.7 variants. After two AZD1222 doses, both the breadth and the depth of spike-specific TCRs were significantly higher than at day 0 and than in MenACWY recipients. In the small 56-69-year group, the increase in depth fell short of significance, most likely because of low power. Only five to seven AZD1222 recipients were SARS-CoV-2 seropositive at baseline, limiting conclusions about previously exposed vaccinees. Participants were mostly white British, with more females than males. The authors suggested clonal diversity may have been underestimated.

Sample: peripheral blood, taken on day 0 of MenACWY control vaccination. This sequence originates from an adult in good health.

The CDR3 here reads CASSLIEVSSSNTEAFF. The sequenced DNA: TGCGCCAGCAGCCTTATAGAGGTCTCGTCTTCGAACACTGAAGCTTTCTTT. Recombination linked TRBV4-1 to TRBJ1-1; the D gene remains uncertain. Inclusive of the bounding cysteine and phenylalanine, the CDR3 is 17 residues long. Only CDR3 DNA remains: 51 bases, in frame from the first base. The germline V gene encodes CDR1 MGHRA and CDR2 YSYEKL. Deletion took 4 bases off V and 1 base off J, with a span of 19 bases between the germline ends.